Listed below are T cell receptor beta chains from one sample, sequenced in a study of CD8+ T cells in alopecia areata. Generated by immunoSEQ multiplex PCR, the TCRdb table keeps only in-frame clones and is missing some. Of 90,000 to 130,000 clones listed, about 59% are singletons. The material was CD8+ T cells sorted from blood, obtained at week 24, from a patient treated with tofacitinib. Receptors originate from a human donor with alopecia areata. The CDR3 runs from the conserved cysteine through the conserved F or W. The D gene is left open where the match is weak. Clone size appears in some rows only: once, few, many, or a class for an expanded clone.

D | J | V | size | CDR3 | DNA
. | TRBJ2-2 | TRBV10-3 | few | CASNRDNTGELFF | TGTGCCTCCAACAGGGATAACACCGGGGAGCTGTTTTTT
. | TRBJ1-2 | TRBV5-6 | . | CASSSAAGGYFYGYTF | TGTGCCAGCAGCTCCGCTGCCGGGGGCTACTTCTATGGCTACACCTTC
. | TRBJ1-1 | TRBV6-5 | . | CASRTGVYTEAFF | TGTGCCAGCAGAACAGGTGTCTACACTGAAGCTTTCTTT
. | TRBJ1-2 | TRBV4-2 | once | CASKQRETLYGYTF | TGTGCCAGCAAGCAGAGAGAGACCCTCTATGGCTACACCTTC
. | TRBJ2-7 | TRBV10-3 | . | CAISSSYEQYF | TGTGCCATCAGTAGCTCCTACGAGCAGTACTTC
. | TRBJ2-7 | TRBV30 | few | CAWISDYEQYF | TGTGCCTGGATTTCCGACTACGAGCAGTACTTC
TRBD2 | TRBJ2-3 | TRBV5-6 | once | CASSPGLAGGPGDTQYF | TGTGCCAGCAGCCCCGGGCTAGCGGGGGGGCCTGGAGATACGCAGTATTTT
. | TRBJ1-6 | TRBV5-1 | . | CASSLDVASPLHF | TGCGCCAGCAGCTTGGACGTGGCGTCACCCCTCCACTTT
TRBD1 | TRBJ1-2 | TRBV5-1 | . | CASSGDRDFNGYTF | TGCGCCAGCAGCGGGGACAGGGACTTTAATGGCTACACCTTC
. | TRBJ2-7 | TRBV7-8 | . | CASSFNRDHEQYF | TGTGCCAGCAGCTTTAACAGGGACCACGAGCAGTACTTC
. | TRBJ1-1 | TRBV27 | . | CASTDGWKAFF | TGTGCCAGCACCGACGGGTGGAAAGCTTTCTTT
TRBD2 | TRBJ2-1 | TRBV5-1 | few | CASRSGTLSYNEQFF | TGCGCCAGCAGGAGCGGGACTCTCTCCTACAATGAGCAGTTCTTC
. | TRBJ1-1 | TRBV30 | few | CAWSVEGSTEAFF | TGTGCCTGGAGTGTTGAGGGGAGTACTGAAGCTTTCTTT
TRBD1 | TRBJ1-5 | TRBV6-1 | few | CASSPGGQPQHF | TGTGCCAGCAGCCCAGGGGGCCAGCCCCAGCATTTT
. | TRBJ2-7 | TRBV13 | few | CASSSSDSSYEQYF | TGTGCCAGCAGCTCGTCCGACAGCTCCTACGAGCAGTACTTC
. | TRBJ1-2 | TRBV9 | . | CASSEGFGYTF | TGTGCCAGCAGCGAGGGGTTCGGCTACACCTTC
TRBD2 | TRBJ2-1 | TRBV25-1 | few | CASRDPLERGYNEQFF | TGTGCCAGCAGGGACCCCCTCGAGCGGGGTTACAATGAGCAGTTCTTC
. | TRBJ2-3 | TRBV30 | . | CAWSVVRGTTDTQYF | TGTGCCTGGAGTGTCGTGCGGGGAACCACAGATACGCAGTATTTT
TRBD1 | TRBJ2-3 | TRBV5-1 | . | CASSKSTGRFASTDTQYF | TGCGCCAGCAGCAAATCGACAGGGCGCTTTGCTAGCACAGATACGCAGTATTTT
TRBD1 | TRBJ1-2 | TRBV29-1 | . | CSVERDRGDYGYTF | TGCAGCGTTGAAAGGGACAGGGGGGACTATGGCTACACCTTC
TRBD1 | TRBJ2-2 | TRBV9 | . | CASSADRGATTGELFF | TGTGCCAGCAGCGCAGACAGGGGAGCTACCACCGGGGAGCTGTTTTTT
. | TRBJ2-7 | TRBV15 | . | CATSRGVQRYEQYF | TGTGCCACCAGCAGAGGGGTTCAGCGGTACGAGCAGTACTTC
TRBD1 | TRBJ1-5 | TRBV7-2 | . | CASSLSRDRGHRGTQPQHF | TGTGCCAGCAGCTTATCACGGGACAGGGGACACAGGGGGACGCAGCCCCAGCATTTT
TRBD1 | TRBJ2-2 | TRBV4-1 | once | CASSDRARTGELFF | TGCGCCAGCTCGGACAGGGCGCGAACCGGGGAGCTGTTTTTT
. | TRBJ1-1 | TRBV6-5 | . | CASHRLPMNTEAFF | TGTGCCAGTCACAGGTTACCGATGAACACTGAAGCTTTCTTT
. | TRBJ2-3 | TRBV9 | . | CASSLRGRSTDTQYF | TGTGCCAGCAGCCTAAGGGGGAGAAGCACAGATACGCAGTATTTT
TRBD1 | TRBJ2-5 | TRBV11-2 | . | CASSLFIDRVETQYF | TGTGCCAGCAGCTTATTTATCGACAGGGTGGAGACCCAGTACTTC
TRBD1 | TRBJ1-5 | TRBV27 | . | CASGTGGELLQPQHF | TGTGCCAGCGGCACAGGGGGCGAACTTTTACAGCCCCAGCATTTT
. | TRBJ1-2 | TRBV5-1 | . | CASSLDTFYGYTF | TGCGCCAGCAGCTTGGACACCTTCTATGGCTACACCTTC
. | TRBJ1-1 | TRBV9 | . | CASSVVLQPEAFF | TGTGCCAGCAGCGTAGTCCTTCAACCTGAAGCTTTCTTT
. | TRBJ1-2 | TRBV30 | . | CAALSGTGNYGYTF | TGTGCCGCCCTATCCGGGACGGGGAACTATGGCTACACCTTC
TRBD1 | TRBJ2-7 | TRBV12-5 | . | CASGMTGFWEQYF | TGTGCTAGTGGGATGACAGGGTTTTGGGAGCAGTACTTC
. | TRBJ2-7 | TRBV18 | . | CASSPTVSSYEQYF | TGTGCCAGCTCACCGACAGTAAGCTCCTACGAGCAGTACTTC
TRBD1 | TRBJ1-6 | TRBV30 | few | CAWRDRGSPLHF | TGTGCCTGGAGGGACAGGGGTTCACCCCTCCACTTT
. | TRBJ2-2 | TRBV25-1 | few | CASSYALGELFF | TGTGCCAGCAGTTACGCGTTAGGGGAGCTGTTTTTT
. | TRBJ1-1 | TRBV6-5 | . | CASSYIENTEAFF | TGTGCCAGCAGTTACATAGAGAACACTGAAGCTTTCTTT
. | TRBJ1-5 | TRBV6-4 | . | CASTTPDNQPQHF | TGTGCCAGCACCACCCCGGACAATCAGCCCCAGCATTTT
. | TRBJ2-7 | TRBV7-9 | . | CASIGHYEQYF | TGTGCCAGCATCGGACATTACGAGCAGTACTTC
. | TRBJ1-1 | TRBV10-3 | . | CAISEGIETNTEAFF | TGTGCCATCAGTGAAGGGATAGAAACGAACACTGAAGCTTTCTTT
. | TRBJ1-1 | TRBV10-3 | . | CAISAGTKNTEAFF | TGTGCCATCAGTGCGGGCACAAAGAACACTGAAGCTTTCTTT
. | TRBJ2-1 | TRBV29-1 | . | CSVGVKGNEQFF | TGCAGCGTTGGTGTGAAGGGCAATGAGCAGTTCTTC
. | TRBJ1-1 | TRBV7-9 | . | CASSLDTEAFF | TGTGCCAGCAGCTTAGATACTGAAGCTTTCTTT
TRBD2 | TRBJ2-1 | TRBV6-5 | . | CASRTIAGAHNEQFF | TGTGCCAGCAGGACAATAGCGGGGGCTCACAATGAGCAGTTCTTC
TRBD1 | TRBJ1-6 | TRBV2 | few | CASSEQGTDSPLHF | TGTGCCAGCAGTGAACAGGGGACAGATTCACCCCTCCACTTT
TRBD1 | TRBJ2-7 | TRBV4-3 | . | CASSHGQAPNNEQYF | TGCGCCAGCAGCCATGGACAGGCCCCTAATAACGAGCAGTACTTC
. | TRBJ2-5 | TRBV20-1 | . | CSARGGETQYF | TGCAGTGCTAGGGGCGGAGAGACCCAGTACTTC
TRBD1 | TRBJ1-2 | TRBV5-6 | . | CASSSRGAPRDGYTF | TGTGCCAGCAGCTCCAGGGGGGCGCCAAGGGATGGCTACACCTTC
TRBD2 | TRBJ2-3 | TRBV6-5 | . | CASSDSAGGPDTQYF | TGTGCCAGCAGTGACTCTGCGGGGGGGCCAGATACGCAGTATTTT
TRBD1 | TRBJ2-7 | TRBV15 | few | CATDPGQGYEQYF | TGTGCCACCGATCCGGGACAGGGTTACGAGCAGTACTTC
TRBD2 | TRBJ2-2 | TRBV29-1 | . | CSVREGGSNTGELFF | TGCAGCGTTCGGGAGGGCGGCTCGAACACCGGGGAGCTGTTTTTT
TRBD1 | TRBJ2-7 | TRBV27 | . | CASSRDRGSEQYF | TGTGCCAGCAGTAGGGACAGGGGTAGCGAGCAGTACTTC
TRBD1 | TRBJ1-2 | TRBV27 | . | CATLDRANYGYTF | TGTGCCACCCTGGACAGGGCGAACTATGGCTACACCTTC
TRBD1 | TRBJ2-6 | TRBV4-1 | . | CASSQAGGTGEYSGANVLTF | TGCGCCAGCAGCCAAGCCGGGGGGACAGGGGAATACTCTGGGGCCAACGTCCTGACTTTC
. | TRBJ2-7 | TRBV5-4 | . | CASSLLPGSSYEQYF | TGTGCCAGCAGCCTACTCCCGGGATCCTCCTACGAGCAGTACTTC
. | TRBJ2-3 | TRBV11-2 | . | CASSRFLDTQYF | TGTGCCAGCAGCCGGTTCTTGGATACGCAGTATTTT